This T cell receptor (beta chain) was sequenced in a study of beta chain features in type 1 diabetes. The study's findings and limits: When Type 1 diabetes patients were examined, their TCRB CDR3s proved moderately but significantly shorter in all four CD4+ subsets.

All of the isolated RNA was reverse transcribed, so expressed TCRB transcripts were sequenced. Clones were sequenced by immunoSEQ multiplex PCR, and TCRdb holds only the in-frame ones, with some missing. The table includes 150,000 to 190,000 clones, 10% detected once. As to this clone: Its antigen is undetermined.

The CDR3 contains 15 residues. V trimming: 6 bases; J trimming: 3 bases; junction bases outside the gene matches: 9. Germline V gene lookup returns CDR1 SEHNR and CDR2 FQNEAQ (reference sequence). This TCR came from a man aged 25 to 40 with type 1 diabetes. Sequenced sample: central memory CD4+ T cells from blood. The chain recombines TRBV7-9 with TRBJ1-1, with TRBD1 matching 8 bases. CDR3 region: CASRRRTGSDTEAFF. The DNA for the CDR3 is TGTGCCAGCAGACGCCGGACAGGGAGCGACACTGAAGCTTTCTTT.